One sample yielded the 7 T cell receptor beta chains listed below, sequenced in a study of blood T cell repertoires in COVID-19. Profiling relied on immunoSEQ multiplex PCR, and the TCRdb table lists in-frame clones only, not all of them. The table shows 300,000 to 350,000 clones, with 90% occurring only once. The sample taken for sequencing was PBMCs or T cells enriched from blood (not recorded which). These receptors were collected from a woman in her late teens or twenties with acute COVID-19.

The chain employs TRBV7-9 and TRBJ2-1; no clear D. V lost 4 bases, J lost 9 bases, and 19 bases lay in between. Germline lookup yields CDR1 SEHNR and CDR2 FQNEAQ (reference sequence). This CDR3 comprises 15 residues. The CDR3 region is CASSSSRRYGSEQFF. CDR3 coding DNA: TGTGCCAGCAGCTCCAGCCGGAGATACGGAAGTGAGCAGTTCTTC.

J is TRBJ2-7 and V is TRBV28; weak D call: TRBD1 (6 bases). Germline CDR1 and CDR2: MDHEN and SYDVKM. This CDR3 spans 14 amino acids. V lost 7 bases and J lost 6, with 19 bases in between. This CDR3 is CASIGLQGIREQYF. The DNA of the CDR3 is TGTGCCAGCATTGGGCTGCAGGGGATCCGCGAGCAGTACTTC.

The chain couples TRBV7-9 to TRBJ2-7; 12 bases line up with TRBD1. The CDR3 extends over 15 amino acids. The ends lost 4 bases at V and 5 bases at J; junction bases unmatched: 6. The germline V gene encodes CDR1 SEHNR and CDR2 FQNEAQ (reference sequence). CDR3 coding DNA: TGTGCCAGCAGCTCCACCGGGACAGGGGGCAACGAGCAGTACTTC. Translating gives CASSSTGTGGNEQYF.

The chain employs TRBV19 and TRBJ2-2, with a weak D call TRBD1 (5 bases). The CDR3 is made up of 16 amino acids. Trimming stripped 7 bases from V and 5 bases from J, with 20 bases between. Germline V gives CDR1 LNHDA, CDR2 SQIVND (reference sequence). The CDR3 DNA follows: TGTGCCAGTACCCAAAGGGCAGGGAAGGTTACCGGGGAGCTGTTTTTT. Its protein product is CASTQRAGKVTGELFF.

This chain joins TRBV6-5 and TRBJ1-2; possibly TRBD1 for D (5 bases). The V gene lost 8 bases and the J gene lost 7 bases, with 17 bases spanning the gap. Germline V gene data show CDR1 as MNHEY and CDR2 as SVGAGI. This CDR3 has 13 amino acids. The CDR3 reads CASYNGGVGGYTF. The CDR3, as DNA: TGTGCCAGCTATAACGGGGGGGTCGGTGGCTACACCTTC.

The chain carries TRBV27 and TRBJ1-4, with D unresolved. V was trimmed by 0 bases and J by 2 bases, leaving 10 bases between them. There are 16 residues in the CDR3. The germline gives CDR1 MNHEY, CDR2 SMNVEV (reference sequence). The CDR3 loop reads CASSLSRAPTNEKLFF. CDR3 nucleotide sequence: TGTGCCAGCAGTTTATCGAGGGCACCCACTAATGAAAAACTGTTTTTT.

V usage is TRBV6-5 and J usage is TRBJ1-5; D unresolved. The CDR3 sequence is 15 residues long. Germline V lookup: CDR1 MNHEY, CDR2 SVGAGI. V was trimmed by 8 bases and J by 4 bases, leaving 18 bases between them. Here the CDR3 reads CASLLGPPGNQPQHF. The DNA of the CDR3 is TGTGCCAGCCTGTTGGGTCCCCCGGGGAATCAGCCCCAGCATTTT.